This TCR beta chain derives from a study of T cell changes during pregnancy in multiple sclerosis. CDR3 length: 13 amino acids. Between the trimmed V and J ends, which lost 4 bases and 6 bases, there was a span of 14 bases. Per germline, CDR1 SGDLS and CDR2 YYNGEE. The table came from immunoSEQ multiplex PCR; TCRdb's copy has only in-frame clones and leaves some out. The table includes some 40,000 clones, around 93% detected once. Specimen: CD8+ T cells from peripheral blood mononuclear cells, collected before pregnancy. This chain connects TRBV9 to TRBJ2-7; the D is unclear. The source is a female donor with multiple sclerosis, enrolled in a pregnancy study. CDR3 amino acids: CASSRSPSPEQYF. As DNA, the CDR3 is TGTGCCAGCAGCCGTAGCCCGAGCCCCGAGCAGTACTTC.